The 15 T cell receptor beta chains given below trace back to one sample, sequenced in a study of post-analysis software for immune sequencing data. Findings and limits, study-wide: Compared with controls, patients had more of roughly five TRBV segments, including TRBV5-6, TRBV5-1 and TRBV20-1.

Antigen specificity for these receptors is unknown. cDNA libraries for TCR beta contained unique molecular identifiers. TCRdb passed the PCR reads through MiXCR, listing each CDR3 protein once. The sample lists roughly 600,000 distinct CDR3 sequences, about 44% occurring once. Sequenced input: blood. Every receptor here comes from a girl aged 10 to 17 with multiple sclerosis.

The chain links TRBV7-9 to TRBJ1-2, with TRBD1 matching 8 bases. J lost 4 bases, V lost 2 bases, and 6 bases had no gene match. CDR1 is SEHNR, CDR2 FQNEAQ, per germline (reference sequence). This CDR3 region has 15 residues. In DNA form, the CDR3 reads TGTGCCAGCAGCTTAACGGACAGGGCAAGCTATGGCTACACCTTC. Translated: CASSLTDRASYGYTF. The full variable domain, completed using reference TRBV7-9 and TRBJ1-2, is DTGVSQNPRHKITKRGQNVTFRCDPISEHNRLYWYRQTLGQGPEFLTYFQNEAQLEKSRLLSDRFSAERPKGSFSTLEIQRTEQGDSAMYLCASSLTDRASYGYTFGSGTRLTVV.

The chain recombines TRBV24-1 with TRBJ2-1, with D unclear. CDR1 is KGHDR and CDR2 is SFDVKD in the germline V gene. This CDR3 is 12 amino acids long. Trimming removed 1 base from V and 10 bases from J, with 7 bases in between. This CDR3 reads CATSDFGGEQFF. CDR3 DNA sequence: TGTGCCACCAGTGATTTTGGCGGCGAGCAGTTCTTC.

The V and J genes are TRBV2 and TRBJ2-7, with 11 bases lining up with TRBD2. This CDR3 contains 12 residues. Germline V lookup: CDR1 SNHLY, CDR2 FYNNEI. Trimming cost V 8 bases and J 6 bases; bases outside gene matches: 3. As DNA, the CDR3 is TGTGCCAGCCTCCTAGCGGGAGGCGAGCAGTACTTC. This gives the protein CASLLAGGEQYF.

The rearrangement links TRBV7-2 to TRBJ2-4; D not certain. The CDR3 totals 17 residues. V lost 2 bases and J lost 13, with 27 bases in between. The germline gives CDR1 SGHTA, CDR2 FQGNSA. The CDR3 here is CASSLYPRPGPFTEQYF. The DNA of the CDR3 is TGTGCCAGCAGCTTATATCCTCGTCCCGGACCATTTACGGAGCAGTACTTC. Filled out from reference TRBV7-2 and TRBJ2-4, the complete variable domain reads GAGVSQSPSNKVTEKGKDVELRCDPISGHTALYWYRQSLGQGLEFLIYFQGNSAPDKSGLPSDRFSAERTGGSVSTLTIQRTQQEDSAVYLCASSLYPRPGPFTEQYFGAGTRLSVL.

V and J are TRBV6-5 and TRBJ2-3, with 7 bases fitting TRBD2. Germline V gives CDR1 MNHEY, CDR2 SVGAGI. The CDR3 is made up of 15 amino acids. Losses at the gene ends were 4 bases for V and 2 bases for J; bases not matched to a gene: 6. In nucleotides, the CDR3 is TGTGCCAGCAGTTTTGCGGGAGATCTCACAGATACGCAGTATTTT. This sequence encodes CASSFAGDLTDTQYF.

The rearrangement links TRBV20-1 to TRBJ2-5; a possible D gene is TRBD2 (6 bases). This CDR3 has 13 amino acids. V dropped 1 base and J dropped 5 bases, with 11 bases sitting between them. Per the germline V gene, CDR1 is DFQATT and CDR2 is SNEGSKA (reference sequence). The CDR3 DNA reads as TGCAGTGCTAGAGTATCGGGAGTCGAGACCCAGTACTTC. Translation: CSARVSGVETQYF.

This clonotype showed up just a few times. The rearrangement uses TRBV5-1 and TRBJ2-1, with D maybe TRBD2 (5 bases). The CDR3 totals 13 residues. Trimming shortened V by 5 bases and J by 7 bases, and 13 bases separated the two germline ends. Germline loops: CDR1 SGHRS, CDR2 YFSETQ. In DNA form, the CDR3 reads TGCGCCAGCAGAACACGGGATGAAAATGAGCAGTTCTTC. Translation: CASRTRDENEQFF. Supplemented by reference TRBV5-1 and TRBJ2-1, the full variable domain reads KAGVTQTPRYLIKTRGQQVTLSCSPISGHRSVSWYQQTPGQGLQFLFEYFSETQRNKGNFPGRFSGRQFSNSRSEMNVSTLELGDSALYLCASRTRDENEQFFGPGTRLTVL.

The V gene is TRBV6-5, the J gene TRBJ2-1; 8 bases are shared with TRBD1. The CDR3 runs 15 residues. The junction had 9 bases not matched to a gene; V was cut back by 5 bases and J by 6 bases. Germline-derived CDR1 and CDR2 are MNHEY and SVGAGI. As DNA, the CDR3 is TGTGCCAGCAGTGCGACGCAGGGGGCTGGCAATGAGCAGTTCTTC. Amino acid sequence: CASSATQGAGNEQFF.

This sequence joins TRBV29-1 and TRBJ2-7, with D possibly TRBD1 on 5 matching bases. The length of the CDR3 is 14 residues. The germline V gene has CDR1 SQVTM and CDR2 ANQGSEA. The V end lost 2 bases, the J end lost 5 bases, and 16 bases lay between the germline ends. CDR3 DNA: TGCAGCGTTGAATGGGCAGGGCCCAGGAACGAGCAGTACTTC. Its translation: CSVEWAGPRNEQYF.

This sequence joins TRBV7-9 and TRBJ2-5; D may be TRBD1 (7 bases). This CDR3 is built from 14 residues. Germline CDR1 and CDR2: SEHNR and FQNEAQ (reference sequence). Trimming shortened V by 5 bases and J by 6 bases, and 16 bases separated the two germline ends. CDR3 residues: CASSPEQGRKTQYF. Here the CDR3 DNA reads TGTGCCAGCAGCCCCGAACAGGGGAGGAAGACCCAGTACTTC.

This clonotype has a handful of counts. The chain combines TRBV6-5 with TRBJ2-1; D unclear. The germline V and J ends were trimmed by 0 bases and 2 bases, with 11 bases remaining between them. This CDR3 has 16 residues. Germline CDR1 reads MNHEY; CDR2 reads SVGAGI. The CDR3 sequence: CASSYSASATYNEQFF. CDR3 coding DNA: TGTGCCAGCAGTTACTCGGCGTCAGCCACCTACAATGAGCAGTTCTTC.

The gene calls are TRBV20-1 and TRBJ1-1; TRBD1 aligns across 7 bases. J lost 0 bases, V lost 5 bases, and 6 bases had no gene match. Germline V gene lookup returns CDR1 DFQATT and CDR2 SNEGSKA (reference sequence). CDR3 length: 14 amino acids. DNA for the CDR3: TGCAGTGCTGCCAAGACAGGGATGAACACTGAAGCTTTCTTT. It translates to CSAAKTGMNTEAFF.

This clonotype has more than one count but fewer than ten. This chain joins TRBV5-1 and TRBJ2-7, with D maybe TRBD1 (6 bases). Deletions cut 4 bases from V and 3 bases from J, with 17 bases between. Germline V lookup: CDR1 SGHRS, CDR2 YFSETQ. This CDR3 is 15 amino acids long. The CDR3 reads CASSRLRQDDYEQYF. The CDR3 coding sequence is TGCGCCAGCAGCCGTCTTAGACAGGATGACTACGAGCAGTACTTC.

In this sample, this clonotype turned up a few times. V is TRBV7-6 and J is TRBJ2-6, with TRBD1 matching 7 bases. The CDR3 sequence is 19 residues long. The J segment lost 0 bases and the V segment lost 0 bases, leaving 8 bases of the junction unmatched. Per germline, CDR1 SGHVS and CDR2 FNYEAQ. CDR3 sequence reads: CASSLAQWTGGSGANVLTF. The CDR3 nucleotides read TGTGCCAGCAGCTTAGCGCAGTGGACAGGAGGCTCTGGGGCCAACGTCCTGACTTTC.

The sample holds a few counts of this clonotype. The chain uses TRBV6-1 and TRBJ2-7, with D possibly matching TRBD2 (6 bases). The CDR3 consists of 15 residues. V lost 0 bases and J lost 0, with 9 bases in between. The V gene's germline CDR1 is MNHNS and CDR2 SASEGT. The DNA for the CDR3 is TGTGCCAGCAGTGAAGCGGGGGGTCTCTCCTACGAGCAGTACTTC. Amino acid sequence: CASSEAGGLSYEQYF.